The TCR beta chain described here comes from a study of T cells in Graves' hyperthyroidism and ophthalmopathy. Points on this clonotype: Its matching antigen is unknown.

Findings and caveats of the study: The authors' 13 V-J model separated ophthalmopathy from stable hyperthyroidism. Most thyroid-expanded clonotypes above 0.001 were also found in blood.

Amplification of TCR beta CDR3 regions was performed using RNA transcripts as template. The HTBI primer set was used in a first-round RT-PCR of the TCR CDR3. TCRdb reprocessed the multiplex PCR reads with MiXCR, giving one entry per CDR3 protein. Of 500,000 to 600,000 distinct CDR3 sequences in the sample, approximately 44% are singletons; the top ten hold 15% to 20%. CDR1 and CDR2 (germline): ENHRY, SYGVKD. The CDR3 extends over 11 amino acids. Deletions cut 6 bases from V and 5 bases from J, with 7 bases between. The chain is built from TRBV10-3 and TRBJ2-5; D is ambiguous. This sequence was found in an adult woman with Graves' disease, either hyperthyroidism or ophthalmopathy (not recorded which). Material for sequencing was peripheral blood or thyroid tissue (not recorded which). CDR3 bases: TGTGCCATCAGGGAACGGGAGACCCAGTACTTC. Translated, it gives CAIRERETQYF.